Listed here are 20 T cell receptor beta chains from one sample, sequenced in a study of T cell responses to AZD1222 COVID-19 vaccine. Assay: immunoSEQ multiplex PCR; the TCRdb copy retains only in-frame clones and omits some. Of 88,000 or so clones in the sample, about nine tenths were seen once. The source was peripheral blood, collected on day 0 of AZD1222 vaccination. The source of these receptors is an adult in good health.

The chain is built from TRBV10-3 and TRBJ2-3, with 8 nucleotides matching TRBD2. This CDR3 is built from 14 residues. Germline trimming cut 6 bases from V and 4 bases from J; bases unmatched to any gene: 6. Germline loops: CDR1 ENHRY, CDR2 SYGVKD. The CDR3 reads CAIRGTSGSDTQYF. For the CDR3, the DNA is TGTGCCATCAGAGGGACTAGTGGGTCAGATACGCAGTATTTT.

This chain joins TRBV6-6 and TRBJ1-1; D perhaps matches TRBD1 (5 bases). Trimming removed 2 bases at V and 4 bases at J, with 14 bases between. This CDR3 has 15 amino acids. CDR1 is MNHNY and CDR2 is SVGAGI in the germline V gene (reference sequence). The CDR3 DNA reads as TGTGCCAGCAGTTACAGCCCCGAAAGGGGCACTGAAGCTTTCTTT. Its protein product is CASSYSPERGTEAFF.

The chain has TRBV15 and TRBJ1-2, with TRBD1 matching over 10 bases. CDR1 and CDR2 from the germline V gene are LNHNV and YYDKDF (reference sequence). The ends lost 0 bases at V and 2 bases at J; junction bases unmatched: 3. This CDR3 has 16 amino acids. CDR3 DNA sequence: TGTGCCACCAGCAGAGATAGGACAGGGGGAAACTATGGCTACACCTTC. It translates to CATSRDRTGGNYGYTF.

This chain uses TRBV7-6 with TRBJ2-1; TRBD1 or TRBD2 may be the D gene (5 bases each). The length of the CDR3 is 13 residues. The ends were cut back, 3 bases at V and 6 bases at J, with 9 bases in the middle. CDR1 SGHVS and CDR2 FNYEAQ come from the germline V gene. The CDR3 DNA reads as TGTGCCAGCAGCTTCGGGGCGGGCAATGAGCAGTTCTTC. Amino acids: CASSFGAGNEQFF.

The J gene is TRBJ1-2, the V gene TRBV12-3 or TRBV12-4, with unresolved D. V gave up 3 bases and J gave up 8 bases, with 10 bases separating them. This CDR3 comprises 12 residues. CDR3 coding DNA: TGTGCCAGCAGTTTCGCGGAACGCGGCTACACCTTC. It yields the protein CASSFAERGYTF.

V usage is TRBV20-1 and J usage is TRBJ1-1, with D uncertain. The V gene lost 3 bases and the J gene lost 7 bases, with 24 bases spanning the gap. In germline, CDR1 is DFQATT, CDR2 SNEGSKA (reference sequence). The CDR3 has 16 residues. The CDR3 DNA is TGCAGTGCTAGTGCCCCCGGGCAGACCGAGAGTAGTGAAGCTTTCTTT. It yields the protein CSASAPGQTESSEAFF.

This rearrangement joins TRBV7-3 to TRBJ1-6, with 11 bases aligning to TRBD1. J lost 7 bases, V lost 4 bases, and 3 bases had no gene match. The CDR3 loop spans 15 amino acids. In germline, CDR1 is SGHTA, CDR2 FQGTGA. In DNA form, the CDR3 reads TGTGCCAGCAGCTCGGGACAGGGGGACAATTCACCCCTCCACTTT. As protein: CASSSGQGDNSPLHF.

The rearrangement joins TRBV10-2 to TRBJ1-2; D ambiguous. The V end was cut by 0 bases, the J end by 3 bases, with 8 bases between. There are 14 residues in the CDR3. Germline lookup yields CDR1 WSHSY and CDR2 SAAADI. CDR3 region: CASSESLLYYGYTF. The CDR3, as DNA: TGCGCCAGCAGTGAGTCTCTCTTATACTATGGCTACACCTTC.

This clone was detected only a few times. J is TRBJ2-1 and V is TRBV10-3, with 9 bases matching TRBD1. From germline, CDR1 is ENHRY and CDR2 SYGVKD. The CDR3 has 14 amino acids. Trimming took 5 bases from V and 7 from J; bases not matched to a gene: 6. The CDR3 DNA reads TGTGCCATCAGTAACCGGGACAGGGAAAATGAGCAGTTCTTC. This translates into CAISNRDRENEQFF.

CDR3 DNA sequence: TGTGCCAGCAGTTTAAATCAGAGATACGAGCAGTACTTC. This gives the protein CASSLNQRYEQYF. The chain recombines TRBV27 with TRBJ2-7; no clear D gene. V was cut by 2 bases and J by 4 bases, with 9 bases left in between. Germline V gene data show CDR1 as MNHEY and CDR2 as SMNVEV (reference sequence). This CDR3 has 13 residues.

This chain links TRBV19 with TRBJ1-3; the D is unclear. V lost 1 base to trimming and J lost 4 bases, with 8 bases between them. Germline values: CDR1 LNHDA, CDR2 SQIVND (reference sequence). CDR3 length: 14 residues. The CDR3 spells CASSIGSAGNTIYF. The CDR3 DNA reads as TGTGCCAGTAGTATAGGGTCAGCCGGAAACACCATATATTTT.

The chain combines TRBV15 with TRBJ1-4; 9 bases map to TRBD1. With 0 bases clipped from V and 7 bases from J, the junction kept 3 bases outside the gene matches. Germline CDR1 is LNHNV and CDR2 is YYDKDF (reference sequence). The CDR3 is 15 amino acids. The CDR3 sequence is CATSRDGQGSEKLFF. Here the CDR3 DNA reads TGTGCCACCAGCAGAGATGGACAGGGGAGTGAAAAACTGTTTTTT.

The chain uses TRBV6-5 and TRBJ1-4; TRBD1 aligns across 7 bases. This CDR3 contains 15 residues. Germline-derived CDR1 and CDR2 are MNHEY and SVGAGI. V trimming: 0 bases; J trimming: 8 bases; junction bases outside the gene matches: 6. The CDR3 DNA reads TGTGCCAGCAGTTACTCGGGACAGCTGAGCGAAAAACTGTTTTTT. It specifies CASSYSGQLSEKLFF.

The chain is built from TRBV5-5 and TRBJ2-5; TRBD1 agrees at 7 bases. Germline V gives CDR1 SGHKS, CDR2 YYEKEE (reference sequence). The V segment lost 1 base and the J segment 7 bases; nucleotides outside the gene matches: 4. The CDR3 spans 13 residues. The CDR3 is CASSLTGEPTQYF. DNA for the CDR3: TGTGCCAGCAGCTTGACAGGGGAACCGACCCAGTACTTC.

The CDR3 coding sequence is TGTGCCAGCAGCTTGTTCCAGCGGGGGGGCAATGAGCAGTTCTTC. This translates into CASSLFQRGGNEQFF. The rearrangement joins TRBV5-6 to TRBJ2-1; 10 nucleotides match TRBD2. There are 15 residues in the CDR3. Per the germline V gene, CDR1 is SGHDT and CDR2 is YYEEEE. The junction had 4 bases not matched to a gene; V was cut back by 1 base and J by 6 bases.

This chain connects TRBV10-3 to TRBJ2-1; tentatively, D is TRBD2 (5 bases). The CDR3 has 14 residues. Per germline, CDR1 ENHRY and CDR2 SYGVKD. Trimming removed 2 bases from V and 5 bases from J, with 10 bases in between. CDR3 in amino acids: CAISEPTGNNEQFF. CDR3 in DNA: TGTGCCATCAGTGAGCCTACGGGGAACAATGAGCAGTTCTTC.

The rearrangement links TRBV6-5 to TRBJ1-1; D remains ambiguous. The germline gives CDR1 MNHEY, CDR2 SVGAGI. V shed 6 bases and J shed 1 base, with 12 bases lying between them. This CDR3 spans 14 amino acids. CDR3 DNA sequence: TGTGCCAGCAGCCCCGTGGGGAGGAACACTGAAGCTTTCTTT. Its translation is CASSPVGRNTEAFF.

The V and J genes are TRBV5-4 and TRBJ1-1, with 8 bases fitting TRBD1. There are 14 residues in the CDR3. From germline, CDR1 is SGHNT and CDR2 YYREEE (reference sequence). V lost 4 bases and J lost 4; bases outside the gene matches: 6. The chain's CDR3 is CASSPGGGSTEAFF. The DNA of the CDR3 is TGTGCCAGCAGCCCAGGGGGCGGAAGCACTGAAGCTTTCTTT.

The chain employs TRBV4-1 and TRBJ1-5; 9 bases are shared with TRBD1. This CDR3 has 19 residues. Per germline, CDR1 MGHRA and CDR2 YSYEKL. Germline trimming cut 1 base from V and 5 bases from J; bases unmatched to any gene: 15. In DNA form, the CDR3 reads TGCGCCAGCAGCCAAGGCTATTATGCAGGCGACAGGGGGGATCAGCCCCAGCATTTT. It codes for CASSQGYYAGDRGDQPQHF.

CDR3 loop: CASSYGTGNGYTF. CDR3 in DNA: TGTGCCAGCAGTTATGGGACAGGGAATGGCTACACCTTC. The chain employs TRBV2 and TRBJ1-2; 9 bases align to TRBD1. There are 13 residues in the CDR3. J was trimmed by 6 bases and V by 5 bases; bases with no gene match: 4. In germline, CDR1 is SNHLY, CDR2 FYNNEI. Variable domain in full (rest from reference TRBV2 and TRBJ1-2): EPEVTQTPSHQVTQMGQEVILRCVPISNHLYFYWYRQILGQKVEFLVSFYNNEISEKSEIFDDQFSVERPDGSNFTLKIRSTKLEDSAMYFCASSYGTGNGYTFGSGTRLTVV.